This T cell receptor beta chain stems from a study of shared clonotypes between healthy human individuals. Overall study: Three CD4 naive, three CD4 memory, two CD8 naive and one CD8 memory plate were used per donor.

After removal of 5 bases from V and 5 bases from J, the junction contained 11 bases not matched to a gene. Germline CDR1 and CDR2: LNHNV and YYDKDF (reference sequence). This CDR3 has 16 amino acids. Some clones are missing from TCRdb's copy, which holds only in-frame ones; the method was immunoSEQ multiplex PCR. The table shows a few million clones, with 80% to 95% occurring only once. The V gene is TRBV15, the J gene TRBJ2-7; 11 bases are a match to TRBD1. Sequenced input: naive CD4+ T cells from PBMCs. Indicated subset: CD45RA+ positively selected. This TCR was recovered from a man aged 18 to 35 in good health. Some clones in this sample may be carry-over from other donors' samples. The CDR3 loop reads CATSLPTGTGGDEQYF. CDR3 DNA sequence: TGTGCCACCAGCTTACCTACCGGGACAGGGGGGGACGAGCAGTACTTC.